This T cell receptor (beta chain) is drawn from a study of neoadjuvant anti-PD-1 for oral cavity cancer. Time point denoted: after neoadjuvant nivolumab, at surgical resection. Patients were newly diagnosed with stage II-IVA oral cavity squamous cell carcinoma without prior systemic or radiation treatment. Patients had HPV-negative, locally advanced oral cavity squamous cell carcinoma. CDR1 is LNHDA, CDR2 SQIVND, per germline (reference sequence). The CDR3 consists of 15 residues. J was trimmed by 5 bases and V by 6 bases; bases with no gene match: 7. Points on this clone: Its antigen is not known.

Broader study findings: Only a few patients per response group were TCR-analyzed; validation needed.

Profiled with immunoSEQ multiplex PCR; TCRdb holds only in-frame clones, not every one. This table holds about 37,000 clones, roughly two fifths found once. The chain uses TRBV19 and TRBJ2-2; 9 bases match TRBD1. The clonotype originates from a person aged 35-79 years with oral cavity squamous cell carcinoma. The starting material was tumor tissue, obtained after nivolumab (anti-PD-1) treatment. CDR3 bases: TGTGCCAGTAGCGCCGGGACAGGGTGGACCGGGGAGCTGTTTTTT. Its protein product is CASSAGTGWTGELFF.